The 21 T cell receptor beta chains presented below share a single source sample, sequenced in a study of beta chain features in type 1 diabetes. The isolated RNA, all of it, was reverse transcribed, so expressed TCRB transcripts were what got sequenced. TCRdb keeps only in-frame clones here, not all; method: immunoSEQ multiplex PCR. Here the sample spans under 400,000 clones, about 14% being singletons. The sample comprised central memory CD4+ T cells from blood. The receptors originated from a man aged 25-40 years in good health.

The rearrangement links TRBV10-1 to TRBJ1-1, with D unclear. Germline CDR1 is WNHNN and CDR2 is SYGVQD (reference sequence). V lost 3 bases and J lost 4, with 12 bases in between. The CDR3 has 14 amino acids. The DNA of the CDR3 is TGCGCCAGCAGTGAACCTAAAACGGCCACTGAAGCTTTCTTT. This sequence encodes CASSEPKTATEAFF.

This clone has only a few counts. The chain is built from TRBV19 and TRBJ1-5; possibly TRBD1 for D (5 bases). Germline lookup yields CDR1 LNHDA and CDR2 SQIVND (reference sequence). V was cut by 4 bases and J by 7 bases, with 14 bases left in between. CDR3 size: 14 residues. For the CDR3, the DNA is TGTGCCAGTAGTACCCAGGCGGGGCCCCAGCCCCAGCATTTT. This translates into CASSTQAGPQPQHF.

About this clone itself: The germline gene is not matched at one end of the junction; a read error may be the cause. This chain links TRBV7-9 with TRBJ1-1; D gene unclear. The germline V gene encodes CDR1 SEHNR and CDR2 FQNEAQ (reference sequence). The CDR3 runs 15 residues. The DNA for the CDR3 is TGTGCCAGCAGCTGGCTCTCGGTCCCGAACACTGAAGTTTTCTTT. It translates to CASSWLSVPNTEVFF.

This chain uses TRBV6-6 with TRBJ2-7, with TRBD2 identical over 7 bases. The germline V gene encodes CDR1 MNHNY and CDR2 SVGAGI (reference sequence). This CDR3 contains 14 residues. Trimming cost V 5 bases and J 1 base; bases outside gene matches: 5. The CDR3 nucleotides are TGTGCCAGCAGTGGGCTAGCGGTGTCCTACGAGCAGTACGTC. This codes for CASSGLAVSYEQYV.

This clone has only a few counts. This likely reflects a read error, since a far larger clone is one base away. This same CDR3 is encoded by further DNA sequences in the sample. The rearrangement links TRBV11-2 to TRBJ2-7; TRBD2 agrees at 8 bases. The CDR3 has 18 residues. V shed 7 bases and J 0 bases; nucleotides not matched to a gene: 17. Germline lookup yields CDR1 SGHAT and CDR2 FQNNGV. CDR3 amino acids: CASTQIRAGGRLSYEQYF. CDR3 nucleotide sequence: TGTGCCAGCACCCAAATTCGGGCGGGGGGCCGCCTCTCCTACGAGCAGTACTTC.

V is TRBV11-3 and J is TRBJ2-5, with 7 bases fitting TRBD2. Germline lookup yields CDR1 SGHNT and CDR2 YENEEA. The CDR3 is made up of 17 amino acids. V trimming: 5 bases; J trimming: 2 bases; junction bases outside the gene matches: 14. CDR3 residues: CASSPGTTLDRQETQYF. Written as DNA, the CDR3 is TGTGCCAGCAGCCCCGGGACTACCCTGGACCGGCAAGAGACCCAGTACTTC.

This clone appeared a few times. This rearrangement joins TRBV2 to TRBJ1-4; D is uncertain. V shed 6 bases and J shed 0 bases, with 11 bases lying between them. Germline V gene lookup returns CDR1 SNHLY and CDR2 FYNNEI. This CDR3 comprises 15 residues. This CDR3 is CASRQNSATNEKLFF. For the CDR3, the DNA is TGTGCCAGCAGACAAAACAGTGCAACTAATGAAAAACTGTTTTTT.

The V and J genes are TRBV11-3 and TRBJ2-3; 11 positions agree with TRBD2. The CDR3 is 16 amino acids. Per germline, CDR1 SGHNT and CDR2 YENEEA. The V gene end was trimmed by 5 bases and the J gene end by 1 base; junction bases not matched to a gene: 5. The CDR3 loop reads CASSEGTSGRTDTQYF. CDR3 in DNA: TGTGCCAGCAGCGAGGGGACTAGCGGACGCACAGATACGCAGTATTTT.

Only a few counts were recorded for this clone. V gene TRBV9 combines with J gene TRBJ2-5, with unresolved D. The CDR3 runs 13 residues. V dropped 3 bases and J dropped 5 bases, with 11 bases sitting between them. Germline lookup yields CDR1 SGDLS and CDR2 YYNGEE. CDR3 bases: TGTGCCAGCAGCGGACAACCCCCGGAGACCCAGTACTTC. Translated: CASSGQPPETQYF.

V and J are TRBV5-1 and TRBJ2-3, with 11 bases that match TRBD2. The CDR3 consists of 15 residues. Looked up from germline, CDR1 is SGHRS and CDR2 is YFSETQ. J lost 5 bases, V lost 3 bases, and 5 bases had no gene match. The CDR3: CASSSGLAGVDTQYF. The CDR3 DNA sequence: TGCGCCAGCAGCTCCGGACTAGCGGGTGTAGATACGCAGTATTTT.

This clone was detected only a few times. The chain joins TRBV25-1 to TRBJ2-5; tentatively, D is TRBD1 (5 bases). V lost 3 bases and J 0 bases, leaving 11 bases between the germline ends. The V gene's germline CDR1 is MGHDK and CDR2 SYGVNS. CDR3 length: 15 residues. The CDR3 spells CASSDVRANQETQYF. CDR3 sequence (DNA): TGTGCCAGCAGTGACGTCAGGGCCAACCAAGAGACCCAGTACTTC.

The sample holds a few counts of this clone. The gene calls are TRBV9 and TRBJ2-3; D is undetermined. The germline V and J ends were trimmed by 4 bases and 4 bases, with 22 bases remaining between them. Germline V gene sequence: CDR1 SGDLS, CDR2 YYNGEE. The length of the CDR3 is 17 residues. CDR3 DNA sequence: TGTGCCAGCAGCCGTATCCCCCTAGGTAATGGCGCAGATACGCAGTATTTT. Translation gives CASSRIPLGNGADTQYF.

The rearrangement joins TRBV9 to TRBJ2-2, with 7 bases that match TRBD2. The CDR3 runs to 16 residues. With V trimmed by 0 bases and J by 1 base, 3 bases remained unmatched. Per germline, CDR1 SGDLS and CDR2 YYNGEE. CDR3 amino acids: CASSVVPSGNTGELFF. For the CDR3, the DNA is TGTGCCAGCAGCGTAGTTCCTAGCGGGAACACCGGGGAGCTGTTTTTT.

This clone appeared a few times. J is TRBJ2-3 and V is TRBV5-1; perhaps D is TRBD1 or TRBD2 (5 bases each). V was clipped by 4 bases and J by 7 bases, with 19 bases between them. The CDR3 spans 15 residues. CDR1 and CDR2 (germline): SGHRS, YFSETQ. The CDR3 reads CASSRSGAGLNTQYF. CDR3 nucleotide sequence: TGCGCCAGCAGCAGGTCCGGGGCAGGGTTAAATACGCAGTATTTT.

The rearrangement uses TRBV6-6 and TRBJ1-1; TRBD1 is a possible D gene (6 bases). CDR3 length: 14 amino acids. Looked up from germline, CDR1 is MNHNY and CDR2 is SVGAGI (reference sequence). The ends were cut back, 5 bases at V and 6 bases at J, with 16 bases in the middle. The DNA for the CDR3 is TGTGCCAGCAGTGGTGGGACAAAAATGTCTGAAGCTTTCTTT. This encodes CASSGGTKMSEAFF.

In its sample, this clone was seen a few times. V is TRBV10-3 and J is TRBJ2-1; TRBD2 matches at 12 bases. The CDR3 length is 15 residues. CDR1 and CDR2 from the germline V gene are ENHRY and SYGVKD. The ends lost 7 bases at V and 7 bases at J; junction bases unmatched: 8. CDR3 nucleotide sequence: TGTGCCATCAAGGAGACTAGCGGGAGCGGAAATGAGCAGTTCTTC. Translating it yields CAIKETSGSGNEQFF.

The chain uses TRBV2 and TRBJ2-7, with D maybe TRBD1 (5 bases). The V and J ends lost 5 bases and 5 bases respectively, with 13 bases between them. The CDR3 runs 13 residues. Germline CDR1 SNHLY, CDR2 FYNNEI. The CDR3 is CASSRQGSHEQYV. As DNA, the CDR3 is TGTGCCAGCAGTAGGCAGGGTTCCCACGAGCAGTACGTC.

This clone was recorded many times. The V and J genes are TRBV5-4 and TRBJ2-5; 8 bases are shared with TRBD1. The germline V gene has CDR1 SGHNT and CDR2 YYREEE (reference sequence). Trimming at V came to 1 base and at J to 5 bases, leaving 10 bases not matched to a gene. The CDR3 has 16 amino acids. CDR3 nucleotide sequence: TGTGCCAGCAGCTTGAGGGCTGGACAGGGCGAGGAGACCCAGTACTTC. Amino acid sequence: CASSLRAGQGEETQYF. Full variable domain (rest looked up from reference TRBV5-4 and TRBJ2-5): ETGVTQSPTHLIKTRGQQVTLRCSSQSGHNTVSWYQQALGQGPQFIFQYYREEENGRGNFPPRFSGLQFPNYSSELNVNALELDDSALYLCASSLRAGQGEETQYFGPGTRLLVL.

The chain carries TRBV11-3 and TRBJ1-1; D not resolved. Germline CDR1 is SGHNT and CDR2 is YENEEA. V gave up 5 bases and J gave up 2 bases, with 9 bases separating them. The CDR3 runs to 13 residues. The CDR3 DNA is TGTGCCAGCAGCAAACACCTAAACACTGAAGCTTTCTTT. It yields the protein CASSKHLNTEAFF.

The chain couples TRBV29-1 to TRBJ2-5; possibly TRBD2 for D (5 bases). This CDR3 region has 12 residues. The germline CDR1 and CDR2 sequences are SQVTM and ANQGSEA. V was trimmed by 6 bases and J by 1 base, leaving 9 bases between them. The CDR3 bases are TGCAGCGTAGCGGTGCCCCAAGAGACCCAGTACTTC. Protein: CSVAVPQETQYF.

This clone was found a few times. V and J are TRBV6-8 and TRBJ2-7, with D possibly matching TRBD2 (6 bases). The CDR3 spans 17 residues. Trimming stripped 0 bases from V and 4 bases from J, with 19 bases between. The germline CDR1 and CDR2 sequences are MNHGY and SAAAGT. As DNA, the CDR3 is TGTGCCAGCAGTTACTCCCGGGACCCGGAGGGTAGGTACGAGCAGTACGTC. Translating gives CASSYSRDPEGRYEQYV.